The 14 T cell receptor beta chains reported below all come from one sample, sequenced in a study of CD8 T cells in Susac syndrome. An input of about 0.5 to 1 ug of RNA was subjected to reverse transcription using random hexamers. TCRdb analysed the immunoSEQ multiplex PCR reads with MiXCR anew, one entry per CDR3 protein. Among some 170,000 distinct CDR3 sequences, around 94% were seen once, and the ten largest hold 0.099%. The specimen was CD4+ T cells from PBMCs. The receptors come from a human donor with Susac syndrome.

V is TRBV20-1 and J is TRBJ1-5, with TRBD1 matching 9 bases. The ends lost 5 bases at V and 1 base at J; junction bases unmatched: 3. Germline V gene lookup returns CDR1 DFQATT and CDR2 SNEGSKA (reference sequence). The CDR3 contains 14 residues. CDR3 protein: CSALTGGSNQPQHF. In DNA form, the CDR3 reads TGCAGTGCTCTGACAGGGGGAAGCAATCAGCCCCAGCATTTT.

The chain couples TRBV12-3 or TRBV12-4 to TRBJ1-2; no firm D call. Trimming left V 1 base short and J 3 bases short, with 12 bases between. The CDR3 has 15 amino acids. CDR3 region: CASSLGAGFDYGYTF. CDR3 sequence (DNA): TGTGCCAGCAGTTTAGGGGCGGGCTTCGACTATGGCTACACCTTC.

This clonotype was counted once. V is TRBV29-1 and J is TRBJ2-2, with D unclear. This CDR3 has 14 residues. The germline V gene has CDR1 SQVTM and CDR2 ANQGSEA. The V end was cut by 7 bases, the J end by 0 bases, with 12 bases between. The CDR3 region has the DNA TGCAGCGCCATCAGGCACGCGAACACCGGGGAGCTGTTTTTT. Translated, it gives CSAIRHANTGELFF.

The CDR3 loop is CASSQVRRTPLHF. DNA of the CDR3: TGTGCCAGCAGCCAAGTCCGGCGGACCCCCCTCCACTTT. The V gene is TRBV14, the J gene TRBJ1-6, with D unclear. From germline, CDR1 is SGHDN and CDR2 FVKESK. The V and J ends lost 1 base and 13 bases respectively, with 11 bases between them. This CDR3 is built from 13 residues.

V and J are TRBV5-4 and TRBJ2-4; D is uncertain. Trimming took off 4 bases at V and 1 base at J, with 12 bases between the two ends. Germline V gene lookup returns CDR1 SGHNT and CDR2 YYREEE (reference sequence). This CDR3 region has 15 residues. CDR3 protein: CASSLGRAAKNIQYF. DNA for the CDR3: TGTGCCAGCAGCCTGGGTAGGGCGGCCAAAAACATTCAGTACTTC. The full variable domain, completed using reference TRBV5-4 and TRBJ2-4, is ETGVTQSPTHLIKTRGQQVTLRCSSQSGHNTVSWYQQALGQGPQFIFQYYREEENGRGNFPPRFSGLQFPNYSSELNVNALELDDSALYLCASSLGRAAKNIQYFGAGTRLSVL.

The CDR3 DNA reads as TGTGCCAGCTCACCACTTACAGGCACAGATACGCAGTATTTT. This gives the protein CASSPLTGTDTQYF. The chain links TRBV18 to TRBJ2-3; D ambiguous. The length of the CDR3 is 14 residues. Trimming removed 1 base from V and 1 base from J, with 6 bases in between. The V gene's germline CDR1 is KGHSH and CDR2 LQKENI.

This sequence joins TRBV12-3 or TRBV12-4 and TRBJ1-2; 7 nucleotides agree with TRBD1. With V trimmed by 5 bases and J by 8 bases, 8 bases remained unmatched. The CDR3 is made up of 13 amino acids. This chain's CDR3 is CASSRGRGLGYTF. The CDR3 region has the DNA TGTGCCAGCAGTCGGGGGAGGGGGCTGGGCTACACCTTC.

This chain joins TRBV12-3 or TRBV12-4 and TRBJ2-3; 7 bases are shared with TRBD2. J lost 3 bases, V lost 5 bases, and 5 bases had no gene match. The CDR3 runs 14 residues. This CDR3 reads CASSPGGGTDTQYF. CDR3 in DNA: TGTGCCAGCAGTCCTGGCGGGGGAACAGATACGCAGTATTTT.

In nucleotides, the CDR3 is TGTGCCAGCAGCTTCCAACTAGCGGGAGGGGCCGAGCAGTACTTC. Amino acids: CASSFQLAGGAEQYF. The chain has TRBV11-2 and TRBJ2-7, with 13 bases lining up with TRBD2. This CDR3 is 15 amino acids long. Unmatched junction bases numbered 5, after V lost 3 bases and J lost 6 bases. Germline V gene sequence: CDR1 SGHAT, CDR2 FQNNGV.

The chain is built from TRBV28 and TRBJ2-1; 7 bases fit TRBD2. The CDR3 consists of 13 residues. Per germline, CDR1 MDHEN and CDR2 SYDVKM. Germline trimming cut 8 bases from V and 1 base from J; bases unmatched to any gene: 2. In DNA, the CDR3 is TGTGCCAGCGGTAGCGGGTCCTACAATGAGCAGTTCTTC. Its protein is CASGSGSYNEQFF.

J is TRBJ2-7 and V is TRBV20-1; a possible D gene is TRBD2 (5 bases). Trimming took off 0 bases at V and 0 bases at J, with 12 bases between the two ends. The CDR3 has 15 amino acids. Germline-derived CDR1 and CDR2 are DFQATT and SNEGSKA (reference sequence). CDR3 sequence reads: CSARDPAESSYEQYF. CDR3 nucleotides: TGCAGTGCTAGAGACCCAGCGGAGAGCTCCTACGAGCAGTACTTC.

The V call is TRBV20-1, the J call TRBJ1-2; 9 bases match TRBD1. This CDR3 is built from 13 residues. V dropped 0 bases and J dropped 5; count of bases not matched to a gene: 1. CDR1 is DFQATT and CDR2 is SNEGSKA in the germline V gene (reference sequence). The DNA for the CDR3 is TGCAGTGCTAGAGAGGGACAGGGATATGGCTACACCTTC. Translating it yields CSAREGQGYGYTF.

The J gene is TRBJ2-1, the V gene TRBV7-2; TRBD2 is a possible D gene (6 bases). Trimming pared 7 bases from V and 0 bases from J, leaving 16 bases between. The CDR3 spans 16 residues. Germline CDR1 is SGHTA and CDR2 is FQGNSA. The CDR3 sequence: CASNLAGRVSYNEQFF. CDR3 DNA sequence: TGTGCCAGCAACCTGGCGGGACGGGTCTCCTACAATGAGCAGTTCTTC.

The V gene is TRBV3-1, the J gene TRBJ2-5, with 8 positions matching TRBD2. CDR3 size: 17 residues. Germline trimming cut 1 base from V and 4 bases from J; bases unmatched to any gene: 11. In germline, CDR1 is LGHDT, CDR2 YNNKEL (reference sequence). For the CDR3, the DNA is TGTGCCAGCAGCCAAGGCGGATGGGCTAGCGGGCGAGAGACCCAGTACTTC. This encodes CASSQGGWASGRETQYF.